This TCR beta chain is drawn from a study of T cells in women clearing cervical HPV infection listed by TCRdb under 2018. For context, the study as a whole: Cases were under 30 women with histologically confirmed HPV16-related CIN3 or worse, including 2 invasive cancers. The controls were over 20 women whose single incident HPV16 infection cleared within 12 months with no development of precancer or cancer. Blood from cases was drawn at the visit where the lesion was first identified, while blood from controls was drawn once the infection was no longer detected. Among cases, blood sampling occurred a median of about 150 days after lesion detection, with an interquartile range of roughly 85 to 200 days. Since HLA typing was available for only a few women, HLA type could not be ruled out as a confounder. Nested within Costa Rica's Guanacaste HPV Natural History Study, an exploratory proof-of-principle case-control study compared TCR repertoires across cervical HPV16 outcomes. Cases were matched to controls by age within five years and by the year the sample was collected. Median age was about 35 years in cases versus 38 in controls, and baseline characteristics did not differ significantly. In the parent cohort, 10,000 to 11,000 women aged 18 or older were enrolled in Guanacaste, Costa Rica, during 1993 to 1994 and then followed for under 8 years. Five blinded duplicates per group were added as quality controls, so that roughly 60 samples were obtained: around 50 participants and 10 replicates. General conclusions and limits of the study: The cross-sectional design could not show whether the associations came before the infection or were a result of it, and neither effector/memory subsets nor HPV-specific T cells were isolated. Random forest classifiers that combined richness and V gene abundances separated cases from controls with an estimated AUC of approximately 0.78. CIN3+ cases had significantly higher TCR repertoire richness than controls across sequencing depths, but evenness did not differ between the groups. Lower TRBV6-7 relative abundance was observed in cases than in controls (approximately 0.1% versus 0.16%; Bonferroni P = 0.0008). Because the number of T cells per sample was unknown, the richness differences could reflect varying T-cell content rather than repertoire biology.

Every participant had a single incident cervical HPV16 infection, and women with prevalent HPV16 infections were excluded. Cervical HPV DNA was detected with MY09/MY11 PCR, and genotyping was done with dot-blot hybridization. Around 15 mL of heparinized blood were centrifuged, and the buffy coat was split into aliquots, frozen at -30 degrees C, and then kept at -80 degrees C. QIAGEN kits were used to extract genomic DNA from buffy coat specimens. The immunoSEQ assay used multiplex PCR to amplify TCR beta CDR3 regions from an average of about 1,200 ng of genomic DNA per sample. Primer bias was corrected in the assay by using a complete synthetic TCR repertoire to establish an amplification baseline. The amplicons were sequenced using the Illumina platform. The paper's processing steps were these. Sequences were error-corrected by clustering with frequency ratios and a modified nearest-neighbor algorithm, then analyzed in the immunoSEQ Analyzer with IMGT gene definitions. At each rarefaction depth, TCR richness and evenness were averaged over 20 rarefaction repeats, and samples with fewer sequences than the depth were excluded. Wilcoxon rank sum tests with FDR correction were used to compare V, D and J gene relative abundances between the groups. Blinded duplicates gave an intraclass correlation of around 96% for TCR richness and an average of about 74% across under 75 gene segments. TCRdb carries this immuneACCESS record with in-frame sequences only. Its versions omit some clonotypes, under half of them owing to an unresolved V gene in the studies checked, with the rest unexplained. Clone size and V and J calls were adopted from that table, with D and trimming inferred from the DNA. The table held for this sample gives just over 20,000 clones. Less than 6.5% of the sample lies in the top ten.

About this clone: The specificity of this receptor is unknown. The read is 3 residues too short to cover the CDR3 end, so that end is filled in from the germline J gene.

Looking up the germline V gene (reference sequence) yields CDR1 SEHNR and CDR2 FQNEAQ. Inclusive of the bounding cysteine and phenylalanine, the CDR3 is 13 residues long. The DNA shown is the part of the CDR3 that was read: 30 bases, in frame from base 1. V lost 4 bases and J lost 7 bases; the stretch between them is 11 bases long. The specimen sequenced was blood buffy coat. The clonotype was recovered from a woman aged 18 to 75 with a cervical HPV16 infection that either progressed to CIN3+ or cleared (not recorded which). The rearrangement combines TRBV7-9 with TRBJ2-1; TRBD1 is a possible D gene, resting on 6 matching bases. The CDR3 loop reads CASSYTGSNEQFF. CDR3 DNA, as far as it was read: TGTGCCAGCAGCTATACAGGGAGTAATGAG.